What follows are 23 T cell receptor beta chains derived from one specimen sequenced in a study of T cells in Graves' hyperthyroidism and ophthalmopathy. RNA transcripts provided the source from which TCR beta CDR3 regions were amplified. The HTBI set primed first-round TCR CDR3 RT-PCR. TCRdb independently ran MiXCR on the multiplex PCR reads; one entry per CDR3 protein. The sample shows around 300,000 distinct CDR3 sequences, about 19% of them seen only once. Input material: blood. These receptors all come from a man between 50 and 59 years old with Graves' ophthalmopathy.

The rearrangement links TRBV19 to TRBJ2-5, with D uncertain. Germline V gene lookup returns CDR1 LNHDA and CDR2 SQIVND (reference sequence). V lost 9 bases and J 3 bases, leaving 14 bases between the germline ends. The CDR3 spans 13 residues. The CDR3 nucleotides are TGTGCCAGCTCCTCGGGCTTCAAAGAGACCCAGTACTTC. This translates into CASSSGFKETQYF.

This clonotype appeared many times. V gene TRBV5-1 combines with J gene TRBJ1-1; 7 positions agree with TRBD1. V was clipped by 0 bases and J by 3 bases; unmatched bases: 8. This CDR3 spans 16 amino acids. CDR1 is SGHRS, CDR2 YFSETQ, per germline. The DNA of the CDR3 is TGCGCCAGCAGCTTGGAAGAGGGGGCGCAGGACACTGAAGCTTTCTTT. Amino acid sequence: CASSLEEGAQDTEAFF.

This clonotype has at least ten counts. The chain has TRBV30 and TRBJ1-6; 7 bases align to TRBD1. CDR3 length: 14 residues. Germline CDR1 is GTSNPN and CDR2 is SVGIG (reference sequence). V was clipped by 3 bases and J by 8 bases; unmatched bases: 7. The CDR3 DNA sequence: TGTGCCTGGAGGAGACAGGGCGTTGATTCACCCCTCCACTTT. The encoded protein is CAWRRQGVDSPLHF.

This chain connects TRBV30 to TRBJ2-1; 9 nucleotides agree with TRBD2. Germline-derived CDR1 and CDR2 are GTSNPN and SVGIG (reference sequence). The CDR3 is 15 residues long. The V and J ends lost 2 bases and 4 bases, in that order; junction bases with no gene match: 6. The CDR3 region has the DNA TGTGCCTGGAGTTGGGCTAGCGGGATTTACAATGAGCAGTTCTTC. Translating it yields CAWSWASGIYNEQFF. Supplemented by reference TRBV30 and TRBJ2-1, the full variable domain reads SQTIHQWPATLVQPVGSPLSLECTVEGTSNPNLYWYRQAAGRGLQLLFYSVGIGQISSEVPQNLSASRPQDRQFILSSKKLLLSDSGFYLCAWSWASGIYNEQFFGPGTRLTVL.

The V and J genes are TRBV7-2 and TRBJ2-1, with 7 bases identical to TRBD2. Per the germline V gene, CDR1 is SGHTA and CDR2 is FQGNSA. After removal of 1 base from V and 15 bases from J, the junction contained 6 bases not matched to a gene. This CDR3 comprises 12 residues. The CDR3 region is CASSLGEGRPFF. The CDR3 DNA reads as TGTGCCAGCAGCTTAGGGGAGGGTCGCCCGTTCTTC.

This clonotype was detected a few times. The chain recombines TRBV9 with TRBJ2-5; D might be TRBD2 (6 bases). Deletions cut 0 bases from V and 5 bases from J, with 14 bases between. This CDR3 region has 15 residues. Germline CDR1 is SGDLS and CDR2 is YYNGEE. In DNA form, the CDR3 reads TGTGCCAGCAGCGTAGTGGGGCTAGCGAGGGAGACCCAGTACTTC. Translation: CASSVVGLARETQYF.

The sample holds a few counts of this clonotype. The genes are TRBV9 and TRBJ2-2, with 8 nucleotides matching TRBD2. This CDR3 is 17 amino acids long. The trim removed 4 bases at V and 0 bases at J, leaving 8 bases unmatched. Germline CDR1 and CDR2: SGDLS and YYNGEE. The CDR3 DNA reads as TGTGCCAGCAGCCCGGGAGGGGTATTCGCGAACACCGGGGAGCTGTTTTTT. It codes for CASSPGGVFANTGELFF.

CDR3 amino acids: CASSYSASEGDTQYF. The CDR3 DNA is TGTGCCAGCAGTTACTCGGCTAGCGAGGGAGATACGCAGTATTTT. The chain couples TRBV6-6 to TRBJ2-3; the D gene is possibly TRBD2 (6 bases). Deletions cut 0 bases from V and 5 bases from J, with 12 bases between. Germline loops: CDR1 MNHNY, CDR2 SVGAGI (reference sequence). The CDR3 totals 15 residues.

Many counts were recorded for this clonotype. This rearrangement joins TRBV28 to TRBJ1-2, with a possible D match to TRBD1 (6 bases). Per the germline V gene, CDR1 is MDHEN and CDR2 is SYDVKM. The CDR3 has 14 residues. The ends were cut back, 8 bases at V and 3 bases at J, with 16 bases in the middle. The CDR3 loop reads CASEDQGRDYGYTF. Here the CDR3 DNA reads TGTGCCAGCGAGGACCAGGGGCGAGACTATGGCTACACCTTC.

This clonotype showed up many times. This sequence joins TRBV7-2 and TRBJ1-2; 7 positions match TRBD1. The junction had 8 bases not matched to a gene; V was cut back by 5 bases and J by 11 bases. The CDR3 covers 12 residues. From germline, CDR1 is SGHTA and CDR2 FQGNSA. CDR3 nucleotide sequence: TGTGCCAGCAGCACCAGACAGGGACCGTACACCTTC. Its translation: CASSTRQGPYTF. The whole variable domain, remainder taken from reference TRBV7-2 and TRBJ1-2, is GAGVSQSPSNKVTEKGKDVELRCDPISGHTALYWYRQSLGQGLEFLIYFQGNSAPDKSGLPSDRFSAERTGGSVSTLTIQRTQQEDSAVYLCASSTRQGPYTFGSGTRLTVV.

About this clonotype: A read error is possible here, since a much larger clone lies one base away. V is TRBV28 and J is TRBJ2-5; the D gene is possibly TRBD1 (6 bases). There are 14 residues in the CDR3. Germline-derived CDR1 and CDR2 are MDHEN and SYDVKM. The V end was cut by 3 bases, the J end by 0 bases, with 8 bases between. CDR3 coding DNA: TGTGCCAGCAGTTTGGGGGCAGACCAAGAGACCCAGTACTTC. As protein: CASSLGADQETQYF.

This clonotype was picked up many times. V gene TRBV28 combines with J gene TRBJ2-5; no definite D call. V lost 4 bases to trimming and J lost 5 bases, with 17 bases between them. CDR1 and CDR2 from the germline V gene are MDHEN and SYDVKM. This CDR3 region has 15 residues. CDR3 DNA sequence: TGTGCCAGCAGTTACGCGCCCCAGCCGGGCGAGACCCAGTACTTC. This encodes CASSYAPQPGETQYF.

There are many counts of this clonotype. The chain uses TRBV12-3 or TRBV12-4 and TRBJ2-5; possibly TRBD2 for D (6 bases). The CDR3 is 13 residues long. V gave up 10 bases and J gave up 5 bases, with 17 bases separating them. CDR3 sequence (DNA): TGTGCCACCTTCAAGGAGGGAATGGAGACCCAGTACTTC. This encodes CATFKEGMETQYF.

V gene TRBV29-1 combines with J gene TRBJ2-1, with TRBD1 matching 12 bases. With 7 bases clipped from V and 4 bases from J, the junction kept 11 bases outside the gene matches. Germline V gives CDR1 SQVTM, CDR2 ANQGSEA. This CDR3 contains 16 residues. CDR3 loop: CSGIPGQGALYNEQFF. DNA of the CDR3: TGCAGCGGGATACCGGGACAGGGGGCTTTATACAATGAGCAGTTCTTC.

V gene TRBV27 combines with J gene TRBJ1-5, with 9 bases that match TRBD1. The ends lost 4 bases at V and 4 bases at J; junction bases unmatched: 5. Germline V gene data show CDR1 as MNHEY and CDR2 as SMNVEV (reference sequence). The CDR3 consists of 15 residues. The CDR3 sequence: CASSWDRAGNQPQHF. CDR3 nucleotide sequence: TGTGCCAGCAGTTGGGACAGGGCTGGGAATCAGCCCCAGCATTTT.

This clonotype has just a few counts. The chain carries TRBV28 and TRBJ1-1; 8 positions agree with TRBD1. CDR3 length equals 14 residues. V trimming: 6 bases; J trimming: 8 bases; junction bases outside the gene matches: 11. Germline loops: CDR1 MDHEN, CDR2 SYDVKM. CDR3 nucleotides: TGTGCCAGCAGGGACGGGGGACAGGTCTTGGAAGCTTTCTTT. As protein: CASRDGGQVLEAFF.

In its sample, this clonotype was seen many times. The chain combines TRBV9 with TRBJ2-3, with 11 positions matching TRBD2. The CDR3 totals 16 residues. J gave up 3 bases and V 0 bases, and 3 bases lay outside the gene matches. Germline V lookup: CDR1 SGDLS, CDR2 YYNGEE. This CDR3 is CASSVGSSGRTDTQYF. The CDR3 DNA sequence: TGTGCCAGCAGCGTAGGGTCTAGCGGGAGGACAGATACGCAGTATTTT.

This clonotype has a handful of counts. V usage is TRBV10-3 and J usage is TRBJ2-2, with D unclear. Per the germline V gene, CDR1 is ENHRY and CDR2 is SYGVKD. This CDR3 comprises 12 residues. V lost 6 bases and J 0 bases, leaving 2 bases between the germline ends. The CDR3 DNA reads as TGTGCCATCAGGCCGAACACCGGGGAGCTGTTTTTT. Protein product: CAIRPNTGELFF.

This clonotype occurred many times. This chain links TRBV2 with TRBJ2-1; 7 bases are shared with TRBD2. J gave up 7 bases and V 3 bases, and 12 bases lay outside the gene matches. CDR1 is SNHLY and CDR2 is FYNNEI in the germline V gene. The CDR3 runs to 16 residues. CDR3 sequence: CASSDGSSGFRNEQFF. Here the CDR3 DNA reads TGTGCCAGCAGTGATGGGTCTAGCGGTTTCCGGAATGAGCAGTTCTTC.

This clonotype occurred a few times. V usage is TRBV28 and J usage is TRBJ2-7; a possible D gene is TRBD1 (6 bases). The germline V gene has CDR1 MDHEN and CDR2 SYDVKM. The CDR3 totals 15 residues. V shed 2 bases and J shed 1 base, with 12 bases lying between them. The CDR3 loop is CASSLPAGVSYEQYF. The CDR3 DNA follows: TGTGCCAGCAGTTTACCCGCAGGGGTTTCCTACGAGCAGTACTTC. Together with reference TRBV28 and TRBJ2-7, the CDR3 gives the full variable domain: DVKVTQSSRYLVKRTGEKVFLECVQDMDHENMFWYRQDPGLGLRLIYFSYDVKMKEKGDIPEGYSVSREKKERFSLILESASTNQTSMYLCASSLPAGVSYEQYFGPGTRLTVT.

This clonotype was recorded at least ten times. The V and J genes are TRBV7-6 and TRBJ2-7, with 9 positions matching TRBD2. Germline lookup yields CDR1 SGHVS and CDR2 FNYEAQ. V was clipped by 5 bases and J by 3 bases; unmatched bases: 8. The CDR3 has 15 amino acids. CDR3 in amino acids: CASSADGTSSYEQYF. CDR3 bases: TGTGCCAGCAGCGCTGACGGGACTAGCAGCTACGAGCAGTACTTC.

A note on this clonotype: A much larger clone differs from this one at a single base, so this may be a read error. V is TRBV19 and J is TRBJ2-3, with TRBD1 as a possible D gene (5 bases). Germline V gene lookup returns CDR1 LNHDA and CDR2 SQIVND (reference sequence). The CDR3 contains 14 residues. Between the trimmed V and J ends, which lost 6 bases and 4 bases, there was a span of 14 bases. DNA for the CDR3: TGTGCCAGTAGGATGACAAGGGGATCAGATACGCAGTATTTT. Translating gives CASRMTRGSDTQYF.

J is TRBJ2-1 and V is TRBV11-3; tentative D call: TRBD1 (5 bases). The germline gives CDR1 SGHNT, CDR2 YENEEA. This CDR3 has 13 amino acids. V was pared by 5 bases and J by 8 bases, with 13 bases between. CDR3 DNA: TGTGCCAGCAGCCTCCACCAGGGCTATGAGCAGTTCTTC. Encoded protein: CASSLHQGYEQFF.